This TCR beta chain was recorded in a study of shared clonotypes between healthy human individuals. Clones were read by immunoSEQ multiplex PCR, and TCRdb kept only the in-frame ones, dropping some. The sample yields roughly 2,000,000 clones, about 95% seen once. On this clone: Its specificity is unknown. Distinct nucleotide sequences in the sample also encode this CDR3.

There are 12 residues in the CDR3. CDR1 is SGHDT and CDR2 is YYEEEE in the germline V gene. Trimming stripped 3 bases from V and 4 bases from J, with 5 bases between. Study observations and caveats: Rarefaction exposed incomplete sorted-subset sequencing despite large depth. Shared across a handful of donors were around 4.7% of the naive CD4 clonotypes. Only a few donors were included, so the genetic and exposure-history diversity represented was limited. Clonotypes which were not shared had lower generation probabilities than clonotypes that all four donors shared.

As defined, naive CD8 cells were CD45RO-negative and positively selected for CCR7, with terminally differentiated effector memory CD45RA+ cells excluded. The chain links TRBV5-6 to TRBJ1-5, with D uncertain. Sequencing was carried out using naive CD8+ T cells sorted from blood. This clonotype was sampled from a man between 18 and 29 years old in good health. As DNA, the CDR3 is TGTGCCAGCAGCTCATATAATCAGCCCCAGCATTTT. Translation gives CASSSYNQPQHF.